The 32 T cell receptor beta chains below all came from one sample that was sequenced in a study of T cell responses to AZD1222 COVID-19 vaccine. The assay was immunoSEQ multiplex PCR, and TCRdb's table has in-frame clones only and misses some. The sample carries 150,000 or so clones, roughly 93% recorded once. The source was peripheral blood, collected on day 0 of AZD1222 vaccination. Source of these receptors: an adult in good health.

V gene TRBV6-2 or TRBV6-3 combines with J gene TRBJ1-1; D not resolved. Germline loops: CDR1 MNHEY, CDR2 SVGEGT. V was clipped by 2 bases and J by 4 bases, with 5 bases between them. CDR3 length equals 12 residues. The CDR3 region has the DNA TGTGCCAGCAGTTACGACGCCACTGAAGCTTTCTTT. As protein: CASSYDATEAFF.

This rearrangement joins TRBV19 to TRBJ1-2, with no clear D. V was clipped by 5 bases and J by 4 bases, with 17 bases between them. This CDR3 is 15 amino acids long. Germline V lookup: CDR1 LNHDA, CDR2 SQIVND (reference sequence). The CDR3 bases are TGTGCCAGTAGTCTAGGCGGCAGGCTGGGCTATGGCTACACCTTC. Encoded protein: CASSLGGRLGYGYTF. Drawing the rest from reference TRBV19 and TRBJ1-2, the complete variable domain is DGGITQSPKYLFRKEGQNVTLSCEQNLNHDAMYWYRQDPGQGLRLIYYSQIVNDFQKGDIAEGYSVSREKKESFPLTVTSAQKNPTAFYLCASSLGGRLGYGYTFGSGTRLTVV.

The rearrangement uses TRBV7-8 and TRBJ1-5; TRBD1 agrees at 7 bases. CDR1 and CDR2 from the germline V gene are SGHVS and FQNEAQ. The CDR3 has 14 residues. Germline trimming cut 5 bases from V and 6 bases from J; bases unmatched to any gene: 7. The CDR3 protein is CASSRGDRVQPQHF. The DNA for the CDR3 is TGTGCCAGCAGCCGAGGAGACAGGGTTCAGCCCCAGCATTTT. Using reference TRBV7-8 and TRBJ1-5 for the parts outside the CDR3, the full variable domain is GAGVSQSPRYKVAKRGQDVALRCDPISGHVSLFWYQQALGQGPEFLTYFQNEAQLDKSGLPSDRFFAERPEGSVSTLKIQRTQQEDSAVYLCASSRGDRVQPQHFGDGTRLSIL.

This chain connects TRBV6-2 or TRBV6-3 to TRBJ2-5, with 7 nucleotides matching TRBD2. This CDR3 contains 16 residues. Per the germline V gene, CDR1 is MNHEY and CDR2 is SVGEGT. With V trimmed by 2 bases and J by 2 bases, 8 bases remained unmatched. CDR3 protein: CASSYPAGTIQETQYF. In DNA, the CDR3 is TGTGCCAGCAGTTACCCCGCAGGGACTATACAAGAGACCCAGTACTTC.

In this sample, this clone turned up a few times. The chain links TRBV19 to TRBJ2-7; D is uncertain. Germline CDR1 is LNHDA and CDR2 is SQIVND (reference sequence). V was trimmed by 6 bases and J by 1 base, leaving 7 bases between them. The CDR3 consists of 12 residues. CDR3 in amino acids: CASRKNSYEQYF. The CDR3 DNA is TGTGCCAGTAGGAAAAATTCCTACGAGCAGTACTTC.

The rearrangement joins TRBV28 to TRBJ2-7; 11 bases fit TRBD2. Losses at the gene ends were 6 bases for V and 2 bases for J; bases not matched to a gene: 15. The CDR3 is 18 residues long. Germline CDR1 and CDR2: MDHEN and SYDVKM. The CDR3 DNA sequence: TGTGCCAGCAGCCGCACACCGAAACTAGCGGGGGCCGCCTACGAGCAGTACTTC. Translated: CASSRTPKLAGAAYEQYF.

This clone has a handful of counts. The chain joins TRBV5-8 to TRBJ2-5; a possible D gene is TRBD1 (6 bases). Germline V gene data show CDR1 as SGHTS and CDR2 as YDEGEE. The CDR3 has 13 amino acids. V was trimmed by 0 bases and J by 5 bases, leaving 8 bases between them. CDR3 amino acids: CASSLGGQETQYF. In DNA form, the CDR3 reads TGTGCCAGCAGCTTGGGGGGGCAGGAGACCCAGTACTTC. The full variable domain, in which reference TRBV5-8 and TRBJ2-5 provide the parts outside the CDR3, is EAGVTQSPTHLIKTRGQQATLRCSPISGHTSVYWYQQALGLGLQFLLWYDEGEERNRGNFPPRFSGRQFPNYSSELNVNALELEDSALYLCASSLGGQETQYFGPGTRLLVL.

The chain uses TRBV18 and TRBJ2-7; D is perhaps TRBD1 (7 bases). Trimming pared 1 base from V and 5 bases from J, leaving 36 bases between. CDR3 length: 22 residues. Germline CDR1 KGHSH, CDR2 LQKENI. The CDR3 DNA sequence: TGTGCCAGCTCACCACGATTTGCCCCCGGGAGAACAGGGGAGGTAATAATCCACGAGCAGTACTTC. It translates to CASSPRFAPGRTGEVIIHEQYF.

This clone was recorded only once. This chain joins TRBV5-1 and TRBJ1-5; TRBD1 is a possible D gene (5 bases). Germline-derived CDR1 and CDR2 are SGHRS and YFSETQ. The germline V and J ends were trimmed by 3 bases and 5 bases, with 9 bases remaining between them. The CDR3 length is 13 residues. The CDR3 DNA follows: TGCGCCAGCAGCTACACAGGAGATCAGCCCCAGCATTTT. Its translation: CASSYTGDQPQHF.

This sequence joins TRBV3-1 (or the pseudogene TRBV3-2) and TRBJ1-6; no reliable D call. CDR1 and CDR2 (germline): LGHDT, YNNKEL (reference sequence). This CDR3 spans 14 amino acids. Between the trimmed V and J ends, which lost 2 bases and 8 bases, there was a span of 10 bases. This CDR3 is CASSQLGSDSPLHF. CDR3 bases: TGTGCCAGCAGCCAACTTGGTAGTGATTCACCCCTCCACTTT.

V and J are TRBV9 and TRBJ2-7, with a possible D match to TRBD2 (5 bases). CDR1 and CDR2 from the germline V gene are SGDLS and YYNGEE. The CDR3 covers 15 residues. Deletions cut 1 base from V and 2 bases from J, with 13 bases between. CDR3 loop: CASSVQSGITYEQYF. As DNA, the CDR3 is TGTGCCAGCAGCGTACAATCGGGGATAACCTACGAGCAGTACTTC.

This rearrangement joins TRBV27 to TRBJ1-4, with 9 bases identical to TRBD1. V was pared by 3 bases and J by 5 bases, with 10 bases of the junction left unmatched. This CDR3 has 17 residues. Germline values: CDR1 MNHEY, CDR2 SMNVEV (reference sequence). As DNA, the CDR3 is TGTGCCAGCAGTTTCTCGGGACAGGGTATTGGGAATGAAAAACTGTTTTTT. Translating it yields CASSFSGQGIGNEKLFF.

The J gene is TRBJ2-1, the V gene TRBV7-2; possibly TRBD2 for D (6 bases). The CDR3 loop spans 15 amino acids. Per germline, CDR1 SGHTA and CDR2 FQGNSA. V was pared by 3 bases and J by 7 bases, with 16 bases between. CDR3 nucleotides: TGTGCCAGCAGCTTCGCGGGACTCTTGGTTAATGAGCAGTTCTTC. Translating it yields CASSFAGLLVNEQFF.

The chain carries TRBV4-1 and TRBJ2-6; D is unresolved. The CDR3 runs to 15 residues. The germline V and J ends were trimmed by 2 bases and 1 base, with 6 bases remaining between them. Germline V gives CDR1 MGHRA, CDR2 YSYEKL. The CDR3 sequence is CASSQIGSGANVLTF. The CDR3 DNA reads as TGCGCCAGCAGCCAAATTGGATCTGGGGCCAACGTCCTGACTTTC.

The gene calls are TRBV7-2 and TRBJ1-5; D perhaps matches TRBD1 (6 bases). This CDR3 has 16 residues. Trimming removed 4 bases at V and 1 base at J, with 14 bases between. Germline assignment: CDR1 SGHTA and CDR2 FQGNSA. DNA for the CDR3: TGTGCCAGCAGCTCGAGAGGGGGTAGCAGCAATCAGCCCCAGCATTTT. It specifies CASSSRGGSSNQPQHF.

The genes are TRBV4-1 and TRBJ1-2; the D gene is possibly TRBD1 (5 bases). Germline CDR1 MGHRA, CDR2 YSYEKL. Trimming cost V 6 bases and J 0 bases, with 11 bases left between them. The CDR3 has 14 amino acids. The CDR3 here is CASRPGLTNYGYTF. CDR3 coding DNA: TGCGCCAGCAGACCGGGACTGACTAACTATGGCTACACCTTC.

The chain uses TRBV11-3 and TRBJ1-1, with D tentatively TRBD1 (5 bases). With 2 bases removed from V and 4 bases from J, the gap between germline ends came to 14 bases. There are 15 residues in the CDR3. The germline V gene has CDR1 SGHNT and CDR2 YENEEA. The CDR3 protein is CASSLRAGSFTEAFF. Written as DNA, the CDR3 is TGTGCCAGCAGCTTAAGGGCAGGGTCATTCACTGAAGCTTTCTTT.

The chain has TRBV10-1 and TRBJ1-1, with D hard to call. Germline assignment: CDR1 WNHNN and CDR2 SYGVQD (reference sequence). Trimming took off 0 bases at V and 3 bases at J, with 8 bases between the two ends. The CDR3 runs 14 residues. CDR3 amino acids: CASSESVDYTEAFF. CDR3 in DNA: TGCGCCAGCAGTGAGTCCGTGGATTACACTGAAGCTTTCTTT.

The count of this clone is one. V and J are TRBV7-2 and TRBJ2-5; D is undetermined. CDR1 is SGHTA and CDR2 is FQGNSA in the germline V gene. Between the trimmed V and J ends, which lost 4 bases and 6 bases, there was a span of 9 bases. This CDR3 is built from 12 residues. The CDR3 loop reads CASSSALQTQYF. The CDR3 DNA follows: TGTGCCAGCAGCTCAGCTCTTCAGACCCAGTACTTC.

This clone showed up just a few times. V gene TRBV10-3 combines with J gene TRBJ1-1; no clear D gene. Germline V gene data show CDR1 as ENHRY and CDR2 as SYGVKD. This CDR3 comprises 16 residues. V was trimmed by 0 bases and J by 0 bases, leaving 11 bases between them. The chain's CDR3 is CAISESTGWLNTEAFF. The CDR3 DNA sequence: TGTGCCATCAGTGAGTCAACGGGTTGGCTGAACACTGAAGCTTTCTTT.

The V call is TRBV15, the J call TRBJ1-3; D is unclear. The germline gives CDR1 LNHNV, CDR2 YYDKDF (reference sequence). V was trimmed by 3 bases and J by 0 bases, leaving 6 bases between them. The CDR3 is 14 amino acids. CDR3 sequence reads: CATSSSSSGNTIYF. In DNA, the CDR3 is TGTGCCACCAGCAGTTCAAGCTCTGGAAACACCATATATTTT.

J is TRBJ1-1 and V is TRBV7-9; perhaps TRBD1 as D (6 bases). V lost 6 bases to trimming and J lost 1 base, with 21 bases between them. CDR1 and CDR2 from the germline V gene are SEHNR and FQNEAQ (reference sequence). This CDR3 comprises 17 residues. DNA of the CDR3: TGTGCCAGCAGTCCTCTTTCGGGGGGCGGAGGGAACACTGAAGCTTTCTTT. Amino acids: CASSPLSGGGGNTEAFF.

This sequence joins TRBV3-1 (or the pseudogene TRBV3-2) and TRBJ1-2, with TRBD1 matching 9 bases. V shed 4 bases and J 10 bases; nucleotides not matched to a gene: 7. This CDR3 comprises 13 residues. Germline V gene data show CDR1 as LGHDT and CDR2 as YNNKEL (reference sequence). CDR3 in DNA: TGTGCCAGCAGCCGCTCCGGGACAGGGACCTACACCTTC. Its protein product is CASSRSGTGTYTF.

In this sample, this clone turned up a few times. The CDR3 region has the DNA TGTGCCAGCAGCCCCCCAGGGCCCCCAAGCTATGGCTACACCTTC. It yields the protein CASSPPGPPSYGYTF. The chain is built from TRBV7-2 and TRBJ1-2, with D perhaps TRBD1 (5 bases). The CDR3 covers 15 residues. The germline V and J ends were trimmed by 5 bases and 4 bases, with 17 bases remaining between them. Germline V gene data show CDR1 as SGHTA and CDR2 as FQGNSA.

This sequence joins TRBV13 and TRBJ2-1; D not resolved. Trimming shortened V by 4 bases and J by 6 bases, and 22 bases separated the two germline ends. Germline V gene sequence: CDR1 PRHDT, CDR2 FYEKMQ (reference sequence). The CDR3 has 17 residues. CDR3 region: CASSSQTLTSRTNEQFF. The CDR3, as DNA: TGTGCCAGCAGCTCCCAAACTCTTACCTCCCGTACCAATGAGCAGTTCTTC. Filled out from reference TRBV13 and TRBJ2-1, the complete variable domain reads AAGVIQSPRHLIKEKRETATLKCYPIPRHDTVYWYQQGPGQDPQFLISFYEKMQSDKGSIPDRFSAQQFSDYHSELNMSSLELGDSALYFCASSSQTLTSRTNEQFFGPGTRLTVL.

The DNA of the CDR3 is TGTGCCAGCAGTTTGCTGAAGAAGAGGAGTTGGGTATACCGGGAGCTGTTTTTT. Protein sequence: CASSLLKKRSWVYRELFF. The chain uses TRBV28 and TRBJ2-2; D not certain. The CDR3 sequence is 18 residues long. V gave up 3 bases and J gave up 9 bases, with 26 bases separating them. Germline assignment: CDR1 MDHEN and CDR2 SYDVKM.

V gene TRBV9 combines with J gene TRBJ1-4, with 9 positions matching TRBD1. The V segment lost 0 bases and the J segment 4 bases; nucleotides outside the gene matches: 4. The CDR3 is made up of 16 amino acids. CDR1 is SGDLS and CDR2 is YYNGEE in the germline V gene. In DNA form, the CDR3 reads TGTGCCAGCAGCGTAGGAGCGACAGGGGGTAATGAAAAACTGTTTTTT. This gives the protein CASSVGATGGNEKLFF.

The chain recombines TRBV11-3 with TRBJ1-1, with a possible D match to TRBD1 (6 bases). There are 14 residues in the CDR3. CDR1 is SGHNT, CDR2 YENEEA, per germline. V was trimmed by 7 bases and J by 6 bases, leaving 18 bases between them. The CDR3 nucleotides are TGTGCCAGCACCCCCCGGGGGGCCCTGGCTGAAGCTTTCTTT. Translated, it gives CASTPRGALAEAFF.

The chain couples TRBV28 to TRBJ2-3; D remains ambiguous. Trimming took 5 bases from V and 6 from J, leaving 9 bases between them. This CDR3 is 12 amino acids long. Per the germline V gene, CDR1 is MDHEN and CDR2 is SYDVKM. CDR3 residues: CASSRMGDTQYF. CDR3 DNA: TGTGCCAGCAGTAGAATGGGGGATACGCAGTATTTT.

The gene calls are TRBV6-1 and TRBJ1-5; D unclear. Germline loops: CDR1 MNHNS, CDR2 SASEGT. V lost 0 bases and J lost 5, with 5 bases in between. This CDR3 spans 13 amino acids. The CDR3 bases are TGTGCCAGCAGTGAAGCTCGCCATCAGCCCCAGCATTTT. Amino acid sequence: CASSEARHQPQHF.

Points on this clone: Germline is not matched at one junction end, which may reflect a read error. The chain carries TRBV20-1 and TRBJ1-1; D remains unclear. In germline, CDR1 is DFQATT, CDR2 SNEGSKA (reference sequence). The length of the CDR3 is 11 residues. CDR3 amino acids: CSARGRAEAFF. CDR3 bases: TGCAGTGCTAGAGGTAGGGCTGAGGCTTTCTTT.

This clone was seen a handful of times. The chain has TRBV3-1 (or the pseudogene TRBV3-2) and TRBJ1-2; D is unresolved. The CDR3 totals 15 residues. The germline V and J ends were trimmed by 2 bases and 0 bases, with 10 bases remaining between them. CDR1 LGHDT and CDR2 YNNKEL come from the germline V gene (reference sequence). The CDR3: CASSQSGKANYGYTF. The CDR3 nucleotides read TGTGCCAGCAGCCAATCCGGAAAAGCTAACTATGGCTACACCTTC.